This T cell receptor beta chain was obtained from a study of T cell responses to AZD1222 COVID-19 vaccine. This CDR3 has 15 residues. V was clipped by 5 bases and J by 5 bases, with 18 bases between them. Germline V gene lookup returns CDR1 SGHTA and CDR2 FQGNSA. Points from the study as a whole: Reports indicate that nearly half of spike-specific TCRs are directed at unmutated variant regions. The donors showed a predominance of white British ancestry and of females, with possible underestimation of clonal diversity.

For this clone: Its antigen remains unknown.

Sequencing used immunoSEQ multiplex PCR; TCRdb keeps in-frame clones, though not all of them. The sample contains 70,000 to 95,000 clones, 70% to 90% of which appear only once. The chain couples TRBV7-2 to TRBJ1-1, with D perhaps matching TRBD1 (6 bases). The starting material was peripheral blood, obtained 28 days after the second AZD1222 dose. This TCR was sampled from an adult who received the AZD1222 COVID-19 vaccine. The CDR3 DNA reads as TGTGCCAGCAGCAGAGGGGGGGAGCCGGGGACTGAAGCTTTCTTT. Amino acids: CASSRGGEPGTEAFF.